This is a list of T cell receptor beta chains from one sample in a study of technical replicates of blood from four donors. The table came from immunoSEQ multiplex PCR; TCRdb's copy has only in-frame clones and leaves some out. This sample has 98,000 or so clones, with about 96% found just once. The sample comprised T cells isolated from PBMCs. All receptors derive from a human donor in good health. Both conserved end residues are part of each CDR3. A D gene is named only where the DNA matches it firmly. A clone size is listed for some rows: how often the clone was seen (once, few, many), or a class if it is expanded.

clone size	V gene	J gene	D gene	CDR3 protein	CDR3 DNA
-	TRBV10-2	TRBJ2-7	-	CASSDPWGGASYEQYF	TGCGCCAGCAGTGATCCTTGGGGGGGGGCGTCCTACGAGCAGTACTTC
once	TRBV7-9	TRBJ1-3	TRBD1	CASSLAGTGDSGNTIYF	TGTGCCAGCAGCTTAGCGGGGACAGGGGACTCTGGAAACACCATATATTTT
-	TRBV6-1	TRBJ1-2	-	CASSEAGRSNYGYTF	TGTGCCAGCAGTGAAGCGGGCAGGTCTAACTATGGCTACACCTTC
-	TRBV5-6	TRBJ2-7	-	CASSLDWDTSYEQYF	TGTGCCAGCAGCTTGGACTGGGACACCTCCTACGAGCAGTACTTC
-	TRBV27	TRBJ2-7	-	CASSLSGYSYEQYF	TGTGCCAGCAGTCTGAGCGGTTACTCCTACGAGCAGTACTTC
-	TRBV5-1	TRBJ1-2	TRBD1	CASSQGQGGYGYTF	TGCGCCAGCAGCCAGGGACAGGGCGGCTATGGCTACACCTTC
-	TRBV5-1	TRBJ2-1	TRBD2	CASSLSLAGDSYNEQFF	TGCGCCAGCAGCTTGAGCCTAGCGGGAGACTCTTACAATGAGCAGTTCTTC
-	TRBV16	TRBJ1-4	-	CANSQRPATNEKLFF	TGTGCCAACAGCCAACGCCCAGCAACTAATGAAAAACTGTTTTTT
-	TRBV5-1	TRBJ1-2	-	CASSLRPQDLSGYTF	TGCGCCAGCAGCCTACGCCCACAGGATCTGTCTGGCTACACCTTC
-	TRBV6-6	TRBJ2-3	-	CASSYSSGGATDTQYF	TGTGCCAGCAGTTACTCGAGTGGGGGGGCGACAGATACGCAGTATTTT
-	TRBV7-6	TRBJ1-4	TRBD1	CASSLGQLNEKLFF	TGTGCCAGCAGCTTGGGACAGCTGAATGAAAAACTGTTTTTT
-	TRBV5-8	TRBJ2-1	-	CASSQWRGLSDNEQFF	TGTGCCAGCAGCCAATGGAGGGGTTTGTCCGACAATGAGCAGTTCTTC
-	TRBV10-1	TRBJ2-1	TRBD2	CASRECGRIHNEQFF	TGCGCCAGCAGAGAATGCGGGAGGATCCACAATGAGCAGTTCTTC
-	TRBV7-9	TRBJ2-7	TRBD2	CASSLRFSPGREVSYEQYF	TGTGCCAGCAGCCTACGTTTTTCGCCGGGGCGGGAGGTGTCCTACGAGCAGTACTTC
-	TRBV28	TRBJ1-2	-	CASRGIKTGIYGYTF	TGTGCCAGCAGGGGGATCAAGACAGGCATCTATGGCTACACCTTC
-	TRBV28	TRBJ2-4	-	CASSFSRLMRAKNIQYF	TGTGCCAGCAGTTTCTCCAGACTAATGAGGGCCAAAAACATTCAGTACTTC
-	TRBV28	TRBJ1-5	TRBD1	CASSGTGGWQPQHF	TGTGCCAGCAGCGGGACAGGGGGTTGGCAGCCCCAGCATTTT
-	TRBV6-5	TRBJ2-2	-	CASSLSLGELFF	TGTGCCAGCAGCCTTAGCCTCGGGGAGCTGTTTTTT
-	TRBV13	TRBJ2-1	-	CASSLGSYHNEQFF	TGTGCCAGCAGCTTAGGATCCTACCACAATGAGCAGTTCTTC
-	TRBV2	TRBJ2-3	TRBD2	CASIGGAGGGRDTQYF	TGTGCCAGCATCGGTGGCGCGGGGGGAGGGAGGGATACGCAGTATTTT
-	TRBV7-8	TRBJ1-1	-	CASSLGVAGVIEAFF	TGTGCCAGCAGCTTAGGAGTGGCGGGCGTTATTGAAGCTTTCTTT
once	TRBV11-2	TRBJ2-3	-	CASSLGSGSGDTQYF	TGTGCCAGCAGCTTAGGTTCGGGATCGGGAGATACGCAGTATTTT
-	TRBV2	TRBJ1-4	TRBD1	CAGFRGAGGDGLDEKLFF	TGTGCCGGATTTCGTGGGGCAGGGGGCGATGGTTTGGATGAAAAACTGTTTTTT
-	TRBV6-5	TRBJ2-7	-	CASSFVGHPYEQYF	TGTGCCAGCAGTTTCGTGGGACACCCCTACGAGCAGTACTTC
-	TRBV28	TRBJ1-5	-	CASSLSGVANNQPQHF	TGTGCCAGCAGTTTGTCGGGGGTCGCCAACAATCAGCCCCAGCATTTT
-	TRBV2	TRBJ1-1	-	CASTSEAFF	TGTGCCAGCACATCTGAAGCTTTCTTT
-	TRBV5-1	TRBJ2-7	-	CASSYNSYEQYF	TGCGCCAGCAGCTACAACAGCTACGAGCAGTACTTC
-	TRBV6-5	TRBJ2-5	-	CASRSARETQYF	TGTGCCAGCAGGTCGGCCAGGGAGACCCAGTACTTC
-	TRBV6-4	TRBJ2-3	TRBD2	CASGGLAGRLDTQYF	TGTGCCAGCGGAGGACTAGCGGGGAGGCTTGATACGCAGTATTTT
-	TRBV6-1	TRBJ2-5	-	CASSETWSSQTQYF	TGTGCCAGCAGTGAAACGTGGAGTTCACAGACCCAGTACTTC
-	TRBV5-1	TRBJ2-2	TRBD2	CASKTMMGRDTGELFF	TGCGCCAGCAAGACTATGATGGGGAGGGACACCGGGGAGCTGTTTTTT
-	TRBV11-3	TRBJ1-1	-	CASSLSFRVEGTEAFF	TGTGCCAGCAGCTTAAGTTTCAGGGTTGAAGGCACTGAAGCTTTCTTT
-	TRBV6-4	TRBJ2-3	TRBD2	CASSRSGLAGGSVDTQYF	TGTGCCAGCAGTAGAAGTGGACTAGCGGGGGGGTCAGTAGATACGCAGTATTTT
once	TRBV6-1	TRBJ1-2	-	CASSERGGVVGYTF	TGTGCCAGCAGTGAACGAGGGGGGGTCGTTGGCTACACCTTC
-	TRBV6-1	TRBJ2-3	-	CASSSTGTQYF	TGTGCCAGCAGTTCGACGGGTACGCAGTATTTT
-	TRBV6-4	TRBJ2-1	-	CASSDSGLSSYNEQFF	TGTGCCAGCAGTGACTCGGGACTGAGCTCCTACAATGAGCAGTTCTTC
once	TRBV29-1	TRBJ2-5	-	CSVVGLETQYF	TGCAGCGTTGTCGGTTTAGAGACCCAGTACTTC
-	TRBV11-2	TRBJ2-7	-	CASSLGSDYEQYF	TGTGCCAGCAGCTTAGGATCAGACTACGAGCAGTACTTC
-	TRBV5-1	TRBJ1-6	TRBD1	CASSFLTGANNSPLHF	TGCGCCAGCAGCTTCTTGACAGGGGCCAATAATTCACCCCTCCACTTT
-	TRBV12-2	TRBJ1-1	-	CASRLEGDRDQMNTEAFF	TGTGCAAGTCGCTTAGAGGGGGACAGGGACCAGATGAACACTGAAGCTTTCTTT
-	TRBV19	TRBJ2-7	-	CASSMGPQGGYEQYF	TGTGCCAGTAGTATGGGTCCCCAGGGCGGCTACGAGCAGTACTTC
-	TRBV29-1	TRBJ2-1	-	CSTAGGGPRGDEQFF	TGCAGCACGGCCGGGGGTGGGCCCCGCGGCGATGAGCAGTTCTTC
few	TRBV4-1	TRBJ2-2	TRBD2	CASRRLAGTGELFF	TGCGCCAGCAGACGACTAGCGGGCACCGGGGAGCTGTTTTTT